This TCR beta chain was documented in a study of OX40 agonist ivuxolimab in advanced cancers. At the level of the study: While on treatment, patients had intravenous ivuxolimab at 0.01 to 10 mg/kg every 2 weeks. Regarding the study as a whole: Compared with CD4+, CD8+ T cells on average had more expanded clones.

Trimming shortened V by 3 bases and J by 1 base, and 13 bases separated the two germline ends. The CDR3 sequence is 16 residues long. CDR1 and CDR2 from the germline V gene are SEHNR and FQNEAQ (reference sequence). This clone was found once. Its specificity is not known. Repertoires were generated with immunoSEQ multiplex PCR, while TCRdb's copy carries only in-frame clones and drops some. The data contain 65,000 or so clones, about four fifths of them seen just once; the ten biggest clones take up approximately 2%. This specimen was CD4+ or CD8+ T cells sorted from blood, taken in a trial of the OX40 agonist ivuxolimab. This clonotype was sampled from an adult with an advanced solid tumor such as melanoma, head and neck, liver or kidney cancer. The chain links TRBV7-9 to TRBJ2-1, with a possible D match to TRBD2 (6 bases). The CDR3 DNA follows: TGTGCCAGCAGCTTGGGCTGGGGGAGGTCCTACAATGAGCAGTTCTTC. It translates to CASSLGWGRSYNEQFF. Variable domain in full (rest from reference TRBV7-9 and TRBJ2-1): DTGVSQNPRHKITKRGQNVTFRCDPISEHNRLYWYRQTLGQGPEFLTYFQNEAQLEKSRLLSDRFSAERPKGSFSTLEIQRTEQGDSAMYLCASSLGWGRSYNEQFFGPGTRLTVL.